Presented here are 10 T cell receptor beta chains from one specimen sequenced in a study of T cells in localized non-small cell lung cancer. The method was immunoSEQ multiplex PCR; TCRdb's version includes in-frame clones alone and lacks a portion of them. The repertoire holds tens of thousands of clones, approximately 84% seen once, with approximately 1.2% in the top ten. Sequencing used peripheral blood, obtained before any cancer treatment. The source of these receptors is an older female donor with stage I lung adenocarcinoma.

The chain carries TRBV7-8 and TRBJ1-1; D uncertain. Per the germline V gene, CDR1 is SGHVS and CDR2 is FQNEAQ. Trimming took off 5 bases at V and 0 bases at J, with 19 bases between the two ends. The CDR3 consists of 17 residues. CDR3 residues: CASSLGGGRGMNTEAFF. The CDR3 coding sequence is TGTGCCAGCAGCCTAGGTGGAGGGCGAGGCATGAACACTGAAGCTTTCTTT.

The V and J genes are TRBV5-4 and TRBJ1-1; TRBD1 aligns across 8 bases. V lost 4 bases and J lost 3; bases outside the gene matches: 5. This CDR3 comprises 14 residues. Per the germline V gene, CDR1 is SGHNT and CDR2 is YYREEE (reference sequence). The CDR3 here is CASSRQGTYTEAFF. CDR3 nucleotide sequence: TGTGCCAGCAGCAGACAGGGGACTTACACTGAAGCTTTCTTT.

The chain links TRBV9 to TRBJ1-5, with D possibly being TRBD1 (5 bases). The CDR3 is 13 amino acids. The germline V gene encodes CDR1 SGDLS and CDR2 YYNGEE. V was cut by 7 bases and J by 7 bases, with 15 bases left in between. CDR3 coding DNA: TGTGCCAGCGGGGGGAGGGTAGGCCAGCCCCAGCATTTT. Protein product: CASGGRVGQPQHF.

The J gene is TRBJ1-3, the V gene TRBV6-1; maybe TRBD1 (5 bases). Germline V gives CDR1 MNHNS, CDR2 SASEGT. The CDR3 sequence is 13 residues long. V shed 3 bases and J shed 9 bases, with 12 bases lying between them. CDR3 loop: CASSEGRDTTIYF. CDR3 DNA: TGTGCCAGCAGTGAGGGCAGGGATACCACCATATATTTT.

This sequence joins TRBV6-6 and TRBJ2-7, with 8 nucleotides matching TRBD1. The CDR3 loop spans 15 amino acids. CDR1 is MNHNY, CDR2 SVGAGI, per germline (reference sequence). Trimming cost V 5 bases and J 5 bases; bases outside gene matches: 11. CDR3 coding DNA: TGTGCCAGCAGTGACCCGACAGGGGTCGAGAACGAGCAGTACTTC. Translating it yields CASSDPTGVENEQYF.

This chain links TRBV5-1 with TRBJ2-7, with D possibly TRBD1 on 7 matching bases. Trimming cost V 3 bases and J 4 bases, with 26 bases left between them. The CDR3 consists of 18 residues. The germline V gene encodes CDR1 SGHRS and CDR2 YFSETQ. CDR3 sequence reads: CASSSDFKGAGGRYEQYF. CDR3 in DNA: TGCGCCAGCAGCTCCGATTTCAAGGGGGCTGGGGGGCGATACGAGCAGTACTTC. Using reference TRBV5-1 and TRBJ2-7 for the parts outside the CDR3, the full variable domain is KAGVTQTPRYLIKTRGQQVTLSCSPISGHRSVSWYQQTPGQGLQFLFEYFSETQRNKGNFPGRFSGRQFSNSRSEMNVSTLELGDSALYLCASSSDFKGAGGRYEQYFGPGTRLTVT.

The genes are TRBV28 and TRBJ2-6, with D possibly matching TRBD1 (5 bases). The CDR3 consists of 15 residues. V was shortened by 8 bases and J by 4 bases, with 15 bases between the two germline ends. CDR1 is MDHEN, CDR2 SYDVKM, per germline. CDR3 residues: CASGLRGSGANVLTF. In DNA, the CDR3 is TGTGCCAGCGGCTTAAGGGGATCCGGGGCCAACGTCCTGACTTTC.

This clone was counted a single time. The gene calls are TRBV27 and TRBJ2-3, with 9 bases fitting TRBD1. After removal of 5 bases from V and 4 bases from J, the junction contained 7 bases not matched to a gene. Germline values: CDR1 MNHEY, CDR2 SMNVEV (reference sequence). This CDR3 spans 15 amino acids. CDR3 sequence (DNA): TGTGCCAGCAGTCCAACAGGGGGCGACGCAGATACGCAGTATTTT. Translating it yields CASSPTGGDADTQYF.

The chain combines TRBV6-1 with TRBJ1-2; tentatively, D is TRBD1 (6 bases). The germline V gene has CDR1 MNHNS and CDR2 SASEGT. The CDR3 loop spans 13 amino acids. Trimming took off 4 bases at V and 4 bases at J, with 10 bases between the two ends. CDR3 sequence: CASSAGVGYGYTF. In nucleotides, the CDR3 is TGTGCCAGCAGTGCAGGGGTTGGCTATGGCTACACCTTC.

The chain uses TRBV7-2 and TRBJ1-2; the D is unclear. Germline CDR1 SGHTA, CDR2 FQGNSA. V was pared by 1 base and J by 4 bases, with 13 bases between. The CDR3 covers 15 residues. CDR3 sequence: CASSLVPRQAYGYTF. The CDR3 nucleotides read TGTGCCAGCAGCTTAGTTCCGCGGCAGGCCTATGGCTACACCTTC.